The present T cell receptor (beta chain) was sequenced within a study of blood T cell repertoires in COVID-19. The CDR3 loop spans 14 amino acids. Trimming cost V 7 bases and J 2 bases; bases outside gene matches: 7. Germline CDR1 and CDR2: SGHNT and YYREEE (reference sequence). In the original workflow: Quantification of nucleated cells was approximated via reference gene primer amplification. TCRdb keeps only in-frame clones here, not all; method: immunoSEQ multiplex PCR. The V and J calls and clone size are taken from that table; D and trimming were inferred from the DNA. Among about 83,000 clones listed, roughly 90% were seen once.

This chain links TRBV5-4 with TRBJ2-7; 9 bases agree with TRBD1. Sequencing used peripheral blood. The clonotype was recovered from a woman aged 45-59 years with active or convalescent COVID-19. DNA for the CDR3: TGTGCCAGCCAGGGACAGGGAAAGACCTACGAGCAGTACTTC. This translates into CASQGQGKTYEQYF.